The sequence of this TCR beta chain was determined in a study of T cell responses to AZD1222 COVID-19 vaccine. Study-level points and caveats: The study sampled repertoires only after the peak T cell response.

Assay: immunoSEQ multiplex PCR; the TCRdb copy retains only in-frame clones and omits some. The sample lists 110,000 to 150,000 clones, approximately 95% occurring once. Germline values: CDR1 SGHRS, CDR2 YFSETQ. The CDR3 is 15 residues long. The V end was cut by 0 bases, the J end by 5 bases, with 12 bases between. For this clone: Its antigen is not identified.

This sample comprised peripheral blood, obtained on day 0 of MenACWY control vaccination. The chain employs TRBV5-1 and TRBJ2-1; the D is unclear. The receptor comes from an adult in good health. The CDR3 sequence: CASSLASPHNNEQFF. Here the CDR3 DNA reads TGCGCCAGCAGCTTGGCTAGTCCCCACAACAATGAGCAGTTCTTC.